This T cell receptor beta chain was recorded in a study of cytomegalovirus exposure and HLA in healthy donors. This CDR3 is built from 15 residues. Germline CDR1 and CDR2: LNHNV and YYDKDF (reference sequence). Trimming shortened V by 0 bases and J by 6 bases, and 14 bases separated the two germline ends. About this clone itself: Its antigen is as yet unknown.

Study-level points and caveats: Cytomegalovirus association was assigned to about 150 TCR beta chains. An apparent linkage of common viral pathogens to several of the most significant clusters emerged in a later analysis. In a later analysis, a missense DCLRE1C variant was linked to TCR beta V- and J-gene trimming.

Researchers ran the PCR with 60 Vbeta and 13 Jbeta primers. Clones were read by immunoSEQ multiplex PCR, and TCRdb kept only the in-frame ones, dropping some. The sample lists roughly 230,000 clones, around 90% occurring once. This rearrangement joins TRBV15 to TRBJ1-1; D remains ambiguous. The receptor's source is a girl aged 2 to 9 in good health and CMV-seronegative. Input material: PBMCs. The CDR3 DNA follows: TGTGCCACCAGCAGAGATGGGTCAGGTCGATCTGAAGCTTTCTTT. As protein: CATSRDGSGRSEAFF.